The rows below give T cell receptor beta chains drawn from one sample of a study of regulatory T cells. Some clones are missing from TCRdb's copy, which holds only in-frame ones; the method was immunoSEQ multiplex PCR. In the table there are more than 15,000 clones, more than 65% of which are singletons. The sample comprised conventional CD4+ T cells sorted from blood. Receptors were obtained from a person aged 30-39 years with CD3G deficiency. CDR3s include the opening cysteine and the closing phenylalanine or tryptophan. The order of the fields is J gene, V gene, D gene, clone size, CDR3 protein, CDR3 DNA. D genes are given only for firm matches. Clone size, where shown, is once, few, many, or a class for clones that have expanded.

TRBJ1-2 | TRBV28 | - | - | CASSSPGERDYGYTF | TGTGCCAGCAGTTCACCAGGGGAAAGAGACTATGGCTACACCTTC
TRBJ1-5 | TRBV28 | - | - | CASSLGGTGNQPQHF | TGTGCCAGCAGTTTAGGTGGGACGGGCAATCAGCCCCAGCATTTT
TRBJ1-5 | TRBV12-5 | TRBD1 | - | CASGTGTLNQPQHF | TGTGCTAGTGGGACAGGGACCCTAAATCAGCCCCAGCATTTT
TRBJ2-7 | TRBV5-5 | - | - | CASSRTAISYEQYF | TGTGCCAGCAGCCGGACAGCCATCTCCTACGAGCAGTACTTC
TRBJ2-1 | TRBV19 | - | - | CASSISSYNEQFF | TGTGCCAGTAGTATAAGTAGCTACAATGAGCAGTTCTTC
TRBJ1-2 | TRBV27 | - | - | CASSFGGDGYTF | TGTGCCAGCAGTTTCGGGGGGGATGGCTACACCTTC
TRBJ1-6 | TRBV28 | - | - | CASSLGSPYNSPLHF | TGTGCCAGCAGCCTAGGCAGTCCCTATAATTCACCCCTCCACTTT
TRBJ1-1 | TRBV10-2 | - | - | CASSGRAGLSSEAFF | TGCGCCAGCAGTGGCAGAGCAGGGCTCAGCTCTGAAGCTTTCTTT
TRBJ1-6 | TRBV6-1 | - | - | CASRAGVDSPLHF | TGTGCCAGCAGGGCAGGGGTAGATTCACCCCTCCACTTT
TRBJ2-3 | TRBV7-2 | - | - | CASSFRSGRTDTQYF | TGTGCCAGCAGCTTTCGAAGCGGTCGCACAGATACGCAGTATTTT
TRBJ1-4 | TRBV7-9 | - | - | CASSLSGTGINEKLFF | TGTGCCAGCAGCTTAAGTGGAACAGGGATAAATGAAAAACTGTTTTTT
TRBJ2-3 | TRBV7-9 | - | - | CASSLVGQSQYF | TGTGCCAGCAGCTTAGTAGGCCAGTCGCAGTATTTT
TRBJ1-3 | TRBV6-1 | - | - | CASSLKDSGNTIYF | TGTGCCAGCAGCCTGAAAGACTCTGGAAACACCATATATTTT
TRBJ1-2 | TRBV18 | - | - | CASSPANYGYTF | TGTGCCAGCTCACCTGCTAACTATGGCTACACCTTC
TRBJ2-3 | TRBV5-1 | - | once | CASSRDGLGTDTQYF | TGCGCCAGCAGCCGAGACGGACTTGGCACAGATACGCAGTATTTT
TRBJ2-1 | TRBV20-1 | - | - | CSAAFKGQFF | TGCAGTGCTGCCTTTAAAGGGCAGTTCTTC
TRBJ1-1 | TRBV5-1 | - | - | CASSLTPNTEAFF | TGCGCCAGCAGCTTGACCCCGAACACTGAAGCTTTCTTT
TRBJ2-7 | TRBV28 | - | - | CASSIGGAGSYEQYF | TGTGCCAGCAGTATCGGGGGCGCGGGATCCTACGAGCAGTACTTC
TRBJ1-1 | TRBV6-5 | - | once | CASSQGGISEAFF | TGTGCCAGCAGTCAAGGGGGTATCTCTGAAGCTTTCTTT
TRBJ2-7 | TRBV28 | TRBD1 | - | CASRESTGFYEQYF | TGTGCCAGCAGGGAGTCGACAGGGTTTTACGAGCAGTACTTC
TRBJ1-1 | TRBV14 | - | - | CASSHMRGTEAFF | TGTGCCAGCAGCCATATGAGGGGAACTGAAGCTTTCTTT
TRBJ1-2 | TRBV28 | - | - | CASSPPSTRGYTF | TGTGCCAGCAGTCCACCCTCGACCAGGGGCTACACCTTC